In this sample, the clone carrying this T cell receptor beta chain turned up many times. Its target is not known. The data are from a study of T-cell reconstitution after alpha-beta-depleted transplantation in children. This CDR3 has 12 residues. V lost 8 bases and J lost 9, with 16 bases in between. Study findings and constraints: When one year had passed after transplant, most T-cell counts and diversity came from newly produced T cells. Day-60 TCRbeta diversity that was high in some patients was derived from surviving recipient T cells and thymic progenitors. Roughly two months post-transplant, alpha-beta T cells reportedly originated from several hundred graft clones that had expanded.

Researchers prepared the TCRbeta library using unique molecular identifiers, the study reports. TCRdb independently ran MiXCR on the PCR reads; one entry per CDR3 protein. The repertoire holds about 580,000 distinct CDR3 sequences, with 23% as singletons. The sequencing used PBMCs, mostly from graft donor cells, collected 360 days after TCRalphabeta/CD19-depleted stem cell transplant. The sequence was obtained from a boy under two years old who had a stem cell transplant for acute myeloid leukemia, so the T cells may come from the graft donor. The chain joins TRBV12-3 or TRBV12-4 to TRBJ2-5; the D gene is possibly TRBD2 (6 bases). For the CDR3, the DNA is TGTGCCAGCGGGGCCTGGGGGGAGTCCCAGTACTTC. It yields the protein CASGAWGESQYF.